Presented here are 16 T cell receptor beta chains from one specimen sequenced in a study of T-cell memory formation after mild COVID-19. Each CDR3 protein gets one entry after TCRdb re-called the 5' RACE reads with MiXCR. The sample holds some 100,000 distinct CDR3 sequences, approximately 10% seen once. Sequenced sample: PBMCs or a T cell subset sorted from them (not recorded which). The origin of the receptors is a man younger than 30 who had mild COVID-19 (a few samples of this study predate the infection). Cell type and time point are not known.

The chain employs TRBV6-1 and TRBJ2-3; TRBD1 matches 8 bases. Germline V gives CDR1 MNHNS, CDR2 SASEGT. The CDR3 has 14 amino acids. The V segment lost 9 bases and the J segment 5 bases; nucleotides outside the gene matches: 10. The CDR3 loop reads CASWRRQGLDTQYF. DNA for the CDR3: TGTGCCAGTTGGAGGAGACAGGGGCTAGATACGCAGTATTTT.

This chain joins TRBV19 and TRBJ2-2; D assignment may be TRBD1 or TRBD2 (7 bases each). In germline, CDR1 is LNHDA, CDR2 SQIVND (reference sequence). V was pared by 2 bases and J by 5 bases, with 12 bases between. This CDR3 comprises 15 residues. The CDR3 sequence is CASSITGGQTGELFF. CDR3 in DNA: TGTGCCAGTAGTATAACGGGGGGACAGACCGGGGAGCTGTTTTTT.

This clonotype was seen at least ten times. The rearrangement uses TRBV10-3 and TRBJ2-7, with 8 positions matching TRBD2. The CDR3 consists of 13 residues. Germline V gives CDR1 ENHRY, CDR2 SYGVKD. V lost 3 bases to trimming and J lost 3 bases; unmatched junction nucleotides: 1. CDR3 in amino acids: CAISESGGYEQYV. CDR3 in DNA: TGTGCCATCAGTGAAAGCGGGGGCTACGAGCAGTACGTC.

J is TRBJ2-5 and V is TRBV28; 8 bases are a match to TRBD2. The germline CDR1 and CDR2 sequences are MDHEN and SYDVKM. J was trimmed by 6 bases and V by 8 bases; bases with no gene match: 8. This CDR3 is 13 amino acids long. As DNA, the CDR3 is TGTGCCAGCCACTCGGGGGGGCGGAAGACCCAGTACTTC. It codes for CASHSGGRKTQYF.

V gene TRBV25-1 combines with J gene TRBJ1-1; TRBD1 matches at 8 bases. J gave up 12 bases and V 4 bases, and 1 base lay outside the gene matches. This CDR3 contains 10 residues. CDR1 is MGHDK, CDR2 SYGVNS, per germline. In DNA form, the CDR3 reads TGTGCCAGCAGTGGGACAGGGACTTTCTTT. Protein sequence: CASSGTGTFF.

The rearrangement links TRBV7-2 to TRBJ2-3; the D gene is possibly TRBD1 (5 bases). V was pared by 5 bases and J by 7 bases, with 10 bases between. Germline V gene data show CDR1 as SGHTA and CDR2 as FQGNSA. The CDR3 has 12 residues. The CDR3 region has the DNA TGTGCCAGCAGCCCCAGGGTGAATACGCAGTATTTT. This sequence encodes CASSPRVNTQYF.

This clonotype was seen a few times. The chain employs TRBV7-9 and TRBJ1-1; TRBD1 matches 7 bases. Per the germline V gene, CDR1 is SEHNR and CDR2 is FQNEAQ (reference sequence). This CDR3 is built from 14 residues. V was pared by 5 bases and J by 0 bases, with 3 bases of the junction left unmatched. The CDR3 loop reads CASSLQGMNTEAFF. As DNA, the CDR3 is TGTGCCAGCAGCCTACAGGGGATGAACACTGAAGCTTTCTTT.

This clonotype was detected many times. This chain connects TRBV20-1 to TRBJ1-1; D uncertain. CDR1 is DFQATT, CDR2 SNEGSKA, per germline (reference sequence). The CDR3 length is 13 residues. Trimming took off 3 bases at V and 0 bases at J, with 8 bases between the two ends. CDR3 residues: CSASSEVNTEAFF. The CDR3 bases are TGCAGTGCTAGTAGCGAGGTGAACACTGAAGCTTTCTTT.

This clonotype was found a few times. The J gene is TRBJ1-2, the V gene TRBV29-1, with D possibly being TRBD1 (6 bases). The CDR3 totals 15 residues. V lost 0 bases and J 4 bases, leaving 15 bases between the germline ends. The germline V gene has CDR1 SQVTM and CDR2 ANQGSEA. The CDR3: CSVEDEGGLFYGYTF. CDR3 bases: TGCAGCGTTGAAGATGAGGGGGGCCTTTTCTATGGCTACACCTTC. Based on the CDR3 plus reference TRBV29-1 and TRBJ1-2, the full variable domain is SAVISQKPSRDICQRGTSLTIQCQVDSQVTMMFWYRQQPGQSLTLIATANQGSEATYESGFVIDKFPISRPNLTFSTLTVSNMSPEDSSIYLCSVEDEGGLFYGYTFGSGTRLTVV.

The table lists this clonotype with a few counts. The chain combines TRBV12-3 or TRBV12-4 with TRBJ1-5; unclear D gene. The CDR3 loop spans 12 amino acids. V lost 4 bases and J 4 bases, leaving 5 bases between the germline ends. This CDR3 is CASSSANQPQHF. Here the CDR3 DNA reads TGTGCCAGCAGTTCCGCAAATCAGCCCCAGCATTTT.

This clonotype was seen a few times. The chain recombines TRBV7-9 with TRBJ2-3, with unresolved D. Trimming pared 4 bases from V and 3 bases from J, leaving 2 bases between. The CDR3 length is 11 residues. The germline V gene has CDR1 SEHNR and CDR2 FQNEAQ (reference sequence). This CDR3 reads CASSWTDTQYF. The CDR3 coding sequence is TGTGCCAGCAGCTGGACAGATACGCAGTATTTT.

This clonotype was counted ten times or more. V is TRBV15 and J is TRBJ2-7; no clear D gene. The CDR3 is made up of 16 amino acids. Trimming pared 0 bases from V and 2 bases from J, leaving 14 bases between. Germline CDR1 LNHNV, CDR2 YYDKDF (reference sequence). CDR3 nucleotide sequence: TGTGCCACCAGCAGAGATCGGGTTATCGGCGCCTACGAGCAGTACGTC. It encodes CATSRDRVIGAYEQYV.

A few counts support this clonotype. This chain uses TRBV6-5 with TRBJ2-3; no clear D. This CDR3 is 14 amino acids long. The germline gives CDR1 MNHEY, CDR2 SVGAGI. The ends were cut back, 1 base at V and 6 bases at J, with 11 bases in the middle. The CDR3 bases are TGTGCCAGCAGTTACTACCCTAGAATTGATACGCAGTATTTT. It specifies CASSYYPRIDTQYF.

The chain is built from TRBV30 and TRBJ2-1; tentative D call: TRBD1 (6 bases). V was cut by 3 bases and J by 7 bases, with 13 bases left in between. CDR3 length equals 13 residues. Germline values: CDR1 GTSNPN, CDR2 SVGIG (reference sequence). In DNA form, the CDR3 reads TGTGCCTGGAGCGCCGACAGGAGGAATGAGCAGTTCTTC. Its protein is CAWSADRRNEQFF.

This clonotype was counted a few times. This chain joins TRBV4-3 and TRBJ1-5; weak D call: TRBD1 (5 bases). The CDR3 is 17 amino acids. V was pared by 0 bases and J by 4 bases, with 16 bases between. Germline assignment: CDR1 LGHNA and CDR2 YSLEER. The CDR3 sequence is CASSQDRATGRNQPQHF. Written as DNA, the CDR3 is TGCGCCAGCAGCCAAGATAGGGCAACGGGACGTAATCAGCCCCAGCATTTT.

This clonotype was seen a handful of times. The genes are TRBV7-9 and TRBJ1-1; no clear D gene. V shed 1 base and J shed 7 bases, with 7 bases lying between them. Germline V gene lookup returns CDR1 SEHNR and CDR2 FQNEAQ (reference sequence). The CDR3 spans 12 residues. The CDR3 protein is CASSLDRLEAFF. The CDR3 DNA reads TGTGCCAGCAGCTTAGACAGACTTGAAGCTTTCTTT.